The rows below give T cell receptor beta chains drawn from one sample of a study of blood T cell repertoires in COVID-19. The method was immunoSEQ multiplex PCR; TCRdb's version includes in-frame clones alone and lacks a portion of them. Here the sample spans under 250,000 clones, approximately 80% being singletons. Sample: PBMCs or T cells enriched from blood (not recorded which). The source is a woman in her forties with acute COVID-19. CDR3s include the opening cysteine and the closing phenylalanine or tryptophan. A D gene is named only where the DNA matches it firmly. Only some rows state a clone size, as once, few, many or a class for expanded clones.

V gene	clone size	D gene	J gene	CDR3 protein	CDR3 DNA
TRBV27	.	.	TRBJ1-4	CASSLFRNPNEKLFF	TGTGCCAGCAGTTTATTCAGAAACCCTAATGAAAAACTGTTTTTT
TRBV4-1	.	.	TRBJ2-7	CASSQDGYEQYF	TGCGCCAGCAGCCAAGACGGCTACGAGCAGTACTTC
TRBV11-2	once	.	TRBJ2-3	CASSLDPGNTDTQYF	TGTGCCAGCAGCTTAGACCCAGGAAACACAGATACGCAGTATTTT
TRBV7-9	.	.	TRBJ1-1	CASSLVEGTGTEAFF	TGTGCCAGCAGCTTAGTGGAGGGTACTGGCACTGAAGCTTTCTTT
TRBV4-2	few	TRBD1	TRBJ2-5	CASSQSYQGAETQYF	TGTGCCAGCAGCCAATCGTATCAGGGGGCCGAGACCCAGTACTTC
TRBV28	.	.	TRBJ1-1	CASSPRGARNTEAFF	TGTGCCAGCAGCCCCAGGGGCGCCAGGAACACTGAAGCTTTCTTT
TRBV7-9	.	.	TRBJ1-1	CAIEARARAEAFF	TGTGCCATAGAGGCGAGGGCGCGGGCTGAAGCTTTCTTT
TRBV6-5	.	.	TRBJ1-2	CASRPQGNYGYTF	TGTGCCAGCAGGCCGCAGGGGAACTATGGCTACACCTTC
TRBV5-8	.	TRBD1	TRBJ2-7	CASSLWTGGPYEQYF	TGTGCCAGCAGCCTCTGGACAGGGGGACCCTACGAGCAGTACTTC
TRBV4-1	.	TRBD1	TRBJ1-2	CASSPGQSGGYTF	TGCGCCAGCAGCCCGGGACAGAGTGGTGGCTACACCTTC
TRBV6-5	.	.	TRBJ2-2	CASSRGDTGELFF	TGTGCCAGCAGCCGAGGTGACACCGGGGAGCTGTTTTTT
TRBV19	.	TRBD1	TRBJ2-6	CASSIAGTGGTGANVLTF	TGTGCCAGTAGTATAGCCGGGACAGGGGGAACTGGGGCCAACGTCCTGACTTTC
TRBV5-5	many	.	TRBJ2-2	CASSLVAAGELFF	TGTGCCAGCAGCTTGGTTGCAGCCGGGGAGCTGTTTTTT
TRBV9	.	TRBD2	TRBJ2-3	CASSVSSGGVPDTQYF	TGTGCCAGCAGCGTTTCTAGCGGGGGGGTCCCAGATACGCAGTATTTT
TRBV18	.	.	TRBJ2-7	CASSPSGVSYEQYF	TGTGCCAGCTCACCCTCGGGAGTCTCCTACGAGCAGTACTTC